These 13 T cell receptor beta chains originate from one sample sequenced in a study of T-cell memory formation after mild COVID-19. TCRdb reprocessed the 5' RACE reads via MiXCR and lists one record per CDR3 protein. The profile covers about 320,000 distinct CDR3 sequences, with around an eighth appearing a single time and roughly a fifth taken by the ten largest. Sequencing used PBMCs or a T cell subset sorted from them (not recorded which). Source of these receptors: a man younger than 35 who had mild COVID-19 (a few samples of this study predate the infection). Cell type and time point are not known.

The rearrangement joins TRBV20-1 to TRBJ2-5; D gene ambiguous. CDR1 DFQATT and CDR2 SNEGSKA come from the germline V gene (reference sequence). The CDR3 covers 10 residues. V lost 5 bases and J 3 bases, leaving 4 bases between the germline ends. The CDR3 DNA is TGCAGTGCTTCAGAAGAGACCCAGTACTTC. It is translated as CSASEETQYF.

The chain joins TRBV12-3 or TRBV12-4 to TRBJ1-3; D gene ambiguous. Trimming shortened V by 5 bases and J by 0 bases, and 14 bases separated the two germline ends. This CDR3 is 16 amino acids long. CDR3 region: CASSHPMVLSGNTIYF. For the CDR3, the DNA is TGTGCCAGCAGTCACCCCATGGTTCTCTCTGGAAACACCATATATTTT.

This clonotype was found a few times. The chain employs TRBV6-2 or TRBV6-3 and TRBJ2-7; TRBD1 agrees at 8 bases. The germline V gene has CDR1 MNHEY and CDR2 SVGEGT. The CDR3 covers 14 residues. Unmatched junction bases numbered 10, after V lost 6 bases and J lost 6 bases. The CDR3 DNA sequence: TGTGCCAGCAGCAGACAGGGGAAGTTGAGCGAGCAGTACTTC. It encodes CASSRQGKLSEQYF.

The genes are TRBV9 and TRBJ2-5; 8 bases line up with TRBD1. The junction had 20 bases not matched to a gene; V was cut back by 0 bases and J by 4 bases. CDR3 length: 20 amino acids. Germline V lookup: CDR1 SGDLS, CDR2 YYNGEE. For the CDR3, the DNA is TGTGCCAGCAGCGTAGCCCCCGTCCCCCTGACAGGGGCTGTCGGAGAGACCCAGTACTTC. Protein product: CASSVAPVPLTGAVGETQYF.

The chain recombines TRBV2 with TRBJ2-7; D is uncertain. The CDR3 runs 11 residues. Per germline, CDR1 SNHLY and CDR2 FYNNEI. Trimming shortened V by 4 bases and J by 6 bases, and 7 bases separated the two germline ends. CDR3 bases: TGTGCCAGCAGTGCCCGGCTCGAGCAGTACTTC. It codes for CASSARLEQYF.

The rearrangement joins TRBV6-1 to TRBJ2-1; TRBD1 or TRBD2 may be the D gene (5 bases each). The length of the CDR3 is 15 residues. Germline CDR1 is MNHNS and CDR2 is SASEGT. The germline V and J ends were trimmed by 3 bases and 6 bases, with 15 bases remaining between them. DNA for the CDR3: TGTGCCAGCAGTGAGGGTACGGGGCCCACCAATGAGCAGTTCTTC. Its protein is CASSEGTGPTNEQFF.

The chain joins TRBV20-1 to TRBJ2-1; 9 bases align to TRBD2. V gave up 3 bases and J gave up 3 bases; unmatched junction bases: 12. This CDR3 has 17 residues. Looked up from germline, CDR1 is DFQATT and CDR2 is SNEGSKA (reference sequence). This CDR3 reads CSASKSGGYSFYNEQFF. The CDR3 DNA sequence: TGCAGTGCTAGTAAGAGCGGGGGGTACTCCTTCTACAATGAGCAGTTCTTC.

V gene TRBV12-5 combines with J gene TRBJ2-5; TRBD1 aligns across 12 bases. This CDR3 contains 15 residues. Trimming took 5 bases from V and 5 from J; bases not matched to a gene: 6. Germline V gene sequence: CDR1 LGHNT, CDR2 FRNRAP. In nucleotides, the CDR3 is TGTGCTAGTGGTCCCGGGACAGGGGGCTCGGAGACCCAGTACTTC. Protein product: CASGPGTGGSETQYF. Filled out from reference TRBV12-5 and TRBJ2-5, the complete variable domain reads DARVTQTPRHKVTEMGQEVTMRCQPILGHNTVFWYRQTMMQGLELLAYFRNRAPLDDSGMPKDRFSAEMPDATLATLKIQPSEPRDSAVYFCASGPGTGGSETQYFGPGTRLLVL.

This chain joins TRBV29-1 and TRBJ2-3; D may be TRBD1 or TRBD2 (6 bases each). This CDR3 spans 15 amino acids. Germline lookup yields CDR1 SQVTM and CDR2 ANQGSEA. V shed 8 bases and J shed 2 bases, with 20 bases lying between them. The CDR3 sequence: CSSKRGAAYTDTQYF. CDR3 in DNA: TGCAGCTCAAAAAGGGGGGCGGCCTACACAGATACGCAGTATTTT.

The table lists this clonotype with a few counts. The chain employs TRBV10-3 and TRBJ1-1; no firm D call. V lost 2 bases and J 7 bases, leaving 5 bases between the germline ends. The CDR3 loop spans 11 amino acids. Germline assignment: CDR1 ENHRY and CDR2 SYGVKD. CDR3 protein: CAISERYEAFF. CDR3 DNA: TGTGCCATCAGTGAGCGGTATGAAGCTTTCTTT.

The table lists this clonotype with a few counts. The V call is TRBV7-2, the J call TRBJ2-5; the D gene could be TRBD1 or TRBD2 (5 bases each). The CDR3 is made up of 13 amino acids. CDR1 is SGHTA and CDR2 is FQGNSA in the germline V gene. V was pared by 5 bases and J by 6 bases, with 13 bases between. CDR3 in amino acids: CASSPLGEQTQYF. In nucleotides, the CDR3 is TGTGCCAGCAGCCCGCTGGGGGAACAGACCCAGTACTTC.

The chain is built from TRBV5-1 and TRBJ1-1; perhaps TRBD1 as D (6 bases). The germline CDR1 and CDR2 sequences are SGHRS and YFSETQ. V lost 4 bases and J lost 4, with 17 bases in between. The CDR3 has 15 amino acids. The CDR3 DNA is TGCGCCAGCAGCGGAGGGGGGGGCGATGCCACTGAAGCTTTCTTT. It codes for CASSGGGGDATEAFF.

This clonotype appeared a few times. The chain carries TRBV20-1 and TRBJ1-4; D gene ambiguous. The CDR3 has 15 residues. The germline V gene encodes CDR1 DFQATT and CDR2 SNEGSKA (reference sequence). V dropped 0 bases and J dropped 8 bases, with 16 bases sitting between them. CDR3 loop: CSARDSALGQEKLFF. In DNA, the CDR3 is TGCAGTGCTAGAGATTCGGCCCTCGGTCAGGAAAAACTGTTTTTT.